The present T cell receptor (beta chain) was sequenced within a study of blood T cell repertoires in COVID-19. In the study overall: Researchers got acute and convalescent COVID-19 samples from the United States, Italy and Spain. PBMCs, B-cell-depleted T cells, or T cells were the source of the cDNA or gDNA that made up the material.

The CDR3 extends over 14 amino acids. The ends were cut back, 0 bases at V and 2 bases at J, with 7 bases in the middle. Germline CDR1 reads SGDLS; CDR2 reads YYNGEE. Authors' methods: From reference gene primer amplification, estimates of nucleated cell counts were derived. Produced via immunoSEQ multiplex PCR; TCRdb's table is partial and in-frame only. V, J and clone size are taken as reported in that table, and D and trimming were inferred from the DNA itself. This sample yields 200,000 to 250,000 clones, of which around four fifths are seen a single time; roughly 4.6% belongs to the top ten. Source material: peripheral blood. The TCR sequence derives from a woman aged 60-75 years who had recovered from COVID-19. The rearrangement links TRBV9 to TRBJ2-3, with a tentative D call TRBD1 (5 bases). This CDR3 reads CASSVGQNTDTQYF. The CDR3 nucleotides are TGTGCCAGCAGCGTAGGACAGAACACAGATACGCAGTATTTT.